One sample yielded the 8 T cell receptor beta chains listed below, sequenced in a study of T cells in Graves' hyperthyroidism and ophthalmopathy. It was RNA transcripts that yielded the amplified TCR beta CDR3 regions. TCR CDR3 regions were first amplified by RT-PCR with HTBI primers. TCRdb called the multiplex PCR reads again in MiXCR, with one record for every CDR3 protein. Of approximately 300,000 distinct CDR3 sequences in the sample, about 15% were seen once. Material for sequencing was blood. These receptors were obtained from a woman aged 55 to 70 with Graves' ophthalmopathy.

This clonotype was seen ten or more times. J is TRBJ2-5 and V is TRBV28, with 9 nucleotides matching TRBD2. Looked up from germline, CDR1 is MDHEN and CDR2 is SYDVKM. V was clipped by 3 bases and J by 1 base; unmatched bases: 15. The CDR3 consists of 19 residues. CDR3 in amino acids: CASSLEVSGSTGPQETQYF. The CDR3 DNA sequence: TGTGCCAGCAGTTTGGAGGTTAGCGGGAGTACGGGGCCCCAAGAGACCCAGTACTTC.

This clonotype was recorded many times. This sequence joins TRBV28 and TRBJ2-3; no clear D gene. CDR1 MDHEN and CDR2 SYDVKM come from the germline V gene. V lost 3 bases and J 6 bases, leaving 1 base between the germline ends. The CDR3 length is 10 residues. CDR3 DNA: TGTGCCAGCAGTTTGGATACGCAGTATTTT. Encoded protein: CASSLDTQYF.

V is TRBV5-1 and J is TRBJ2-5; 8 nucleotides agree with TRBD2. The germline gives CDR1 SGHRS, CDR2 YFSETQ. The CDR3 is made up of 15 amino acids. V was clipped by 2 bases and J by 1 base; unmatched bases: 4. The CDR3 region has the DNA TGCGCCAGCAGCTTTCGCGGGGGGATCCAAGAGACCCAGTACTTC. Its translation: CASSFRGGIQETQYF.

The V call is TRBV28, the J call TRBJ2-3; D call uncertain. Germline V CDR1 and CDR2: MDHEN, SYDVKM. The CDR3 runs to 14 residues. With 4 bases removed from V and 5 bases from J, the gap between germline ends came to 13 bases. CDR3 nucleotides: TGTGCCAGCAGTTCCGGTGGGGAAAAAGATACGCAGTATTTT. Its translation is CASSSGGEKDTQYF.

The sample holds many counts of this clonotype. The J gene is TRBJ1-5, the V gene TRBV20-1; 9 bases are shared with TRBD1. CDR1 is DFQATT, CDR2 SNEGSKA, per germline (reference sequence). Trimming took 3 bases from V and 6 from J; bases not matched to a gene: 6. The CDR3 spans 14 residues. CDR3 protein: CSASKQGAGQPQHF. In DNA form, the CDR3 reads TGCAGTGCTAGTAAACAGGGGGCCGGTCAGCCCCAGCATTTT.

J is TRBJ2-3 and V is TRBV9; TRBD1 matches at 7 bases. Trimming at V came to 3 bases and at J to 0 bases, leaving 7 bases not matched to a gene. CDR3 size: 16 residues. Germline CDR1 SGDLS, CDR2 YYNGEE. The CDR3 DNA is TGTGCCAGCAGCGGGGGGCCGGGACAGAGCACAGATACGCAGTATTTT. This gives the protein CASSGGPGQSTDTQYF. The variable domain in full, completed from reference TRBV9 and TRBJ2-3, reads DSGVTQTPKHLITATGQRVTLRCSPRSGDLSVYWYQQSLDQGLQFLIQYYNGEERAKGNILERFSAQQFPDLHSELNLSSLELGDSALYFCASSGGPGQSTDTQYFGPGTRLTVL.

This clonotype was seen repeatedly, ten times or more. This chain links TRBV28 with TRBJ2-7, with 10 bases lining up with TRBD1. Germline V CDR1 and CDR2: MDHEN, SYDVKM. The CDR3 runs to 15 residues. V lost 6 bases, J lost 4 bases, and 9 bases stayed unmatched. The CDR3 sequence: CASRRDRGRGYEQYF. Written as DNA, the CDR3 is TGTGCCAGCAGAAGAGACAGGGGGCGGGGGTACGAGCAGTACTTC.

This clonotype was seen many times. The chain recombines TRBV24-1 with TRBJ2-1; D is perhaps TRBD2 (6 bases). CDR1 and CDR2 from the germline V gene are KGHDR and SFDVKD. V dropped 4 bases and J dropped 0 bases, with 12 bases sitting between them. The CDR3 has 16 amino acids. The CDR3 nucleotides are TGTGCCACCAGTGACCGCCGGGGAGGCTCCTACAATGAGCAGTTCTTC. It translates to CATSDRRGGSYNEQFF.